Following are 22 T cell receptor beta chains from one sample sequenced in a study of blood T cell dynamics during melanoma immunotherapy. Time point specified: week 3, after first cycle of checkpoint inhibitor. Clones were sequenced by immunoSEQ multiplex PCR, and TCRdb holds only the in-frame ones, with some missing. The repertoire holds 6,500 to 10,000 clones, with 85% as singletons. Sequences were derived from blood, sampled from a patient treated with checkpoint blockade. The receptors were gathered from a human donor with melanoma.

The chain couples TRBV9 to TRBJ2-7; D gene unclear. This CDR3 spans 14 amino acids. Germline V CDR1 and CDR2: SGDLS, YYNGEE. V lost 1 base, J lost 5 bases, and 13 bases lay in between. Here the CDR3 reads CASSVRPVTNEQYF. CDR3 DNA: TGTGCCAGCAGCGTACGGCCAGTAACCAACGAGCAGTACTTC. Drawing the rest from reference TRBV9 and TRBJ2-7, the complete variable domain is DSGVTQTPKHLITATGQRVTLRCSPRSGDLSVYWYQQSLDQGLQFLIQYYNGEERAKGNILERFSAQQFPDLHSELNLSSLELGDSALYFCASSVRPVTNEQYFGPGTRLTVT.

V and J are TRBV12-2 and TRBJ1-5; the DNA was not used to check the table's D call, TRBD1. TRBV12-2 is a known pseudogene. CDR3 length equals 21 residues. This chain's CDR3 is CASRSFNRPGQAGRGNQPQHF. The CDR3 DNA reads as TGTGCAAGTCGCTCCTTTAACCGCCCGGGACAGGCGGGAAGGGGCAATCAGCCCCAGCATTTT.

This sequence joins TRBV7-8 and TRBJ1-2; 7 positions agree with TRBD1. The CDR3 contains 15 residues. Trimming removed 1 base from V and 8 bases from J; junction bases left unmatched: 10. The germline gives CDR1 SGHVS, CDR2 FQNEAQ. In DNA form, the CDR3 reads TGTGCCAGCAGCTTAGAGGCCGGGACAGTGGGCGGCTACACCTTC. Protein: CASSLEAGTVGGYTF.

The rearrangement uses TRBV4-2 and TRBJ2-7; 9 bases are shared with TRBD2. This CDR3 contains 15 residues. V lost 0 bases, J lost 5 bases, and 5 bases stayed unmatched. Germline V lookup: CDR1 LGHNA, CDR2 YNFKEQ. CDR3 region: CASSQEREGSHEQYF. The DNA for the CDR3 is TGTGCCAGCAGCCAAGAGCGGGAGGGTTCCCACGAGCAGTACTTC.

The chain recombines TRBV19 with TRBJ2-7, with a possible D match to TRBD1 (7 bases). The CDR3 has 13 amino acids. Germline loops: CDR1 LNHDA, CDR2 SQIVND (reference sequence). Deletions cut 8 bases from V and 4 bases from J, with 15 bases between. The CDR3 nucleotides are TGTGCCAGTGGTTGGCCAGGGGGGTACGAGCAGTACTTC. It translates to CASGWPGGYEQYF.

Written as DNA, the CDR3 is TGTGCCAGCAGTTTTCGGGGGGCAGCCTACGAGCAGTACTTC. Translation gives CASSFRGAAYEQYF. The rearrangement joins TRBV28 to TRBJ2-5, with D perhaps matching TRBD2 (7 bases). The DNA end favors TRBJ2-7, so the J call may be wrong. Looked up from germline, CDR1 is MDHEN and CDR2 is SYDVKM. The CDR3 is 14 amino acids.

This rearrangement joins TRBV5-1 to TRBJ1-1; a weak D match, TRBD1 (5 bases). V shed 5 bases and J shed 6 bases, with 20 bases lying between them. CDR3 length: 15 residues. Germline lookup yields CDR1 SGHRS and CDR2 YFSETQ. As DNA, the CDR3 is TGCGCCAGCAGACAATCCGACGGGGCTGGGGCTGAAGCTTTCTTT. It yields the protein CASRQSDGAGAEAFF.

This clone was seen a single time. The rearrangement uses TRBV4-1 and TRBJ2-1; 10 bases map to TRBD2. In germline, CDR1 is MGHRA, CDR2 YSYEKL. V shed 1 base, J shed 2 bases, and the junction held 5 bases outside the gene matches. The CDR3 consists of 17 residues. CDR3 in amino acids: CASSQARTSGTYNEQFF. In DNA, the CDR3 is TGCGCCAGCAGCCAAGCGAGGACTAGCGGAACCTACAATGAGCAGTTCTTC.

CDR3 in amino acids: CASSSRQGAWTGELFF. The CDR3 DNA reads as TGTGCCAGCAGTTCCCGACAGGGGGCTTGGACCGGGGAGCTGTTTTTT. The J gene is TRBJ2-2, the V gene TRBV6-5; 10 bases line up with TRBD1. The CDR3 contains 16 residues. The germline V gene has CDR1 MNHEY and CDR2 SVGAGI. With V trimmed by 4 bases and J by 5 bases, 7 bases remained unmatched.

The genes are TRBV12-5 and TRBJ2-7, with D possibly being TRBD1 or TRBD2 (5 bases each). Germline loops: CDR1 LGHNT, CDR2 FRNRAP. The CDR3 is made up of 13 amino acids. V was pared by 7 bases and J by 4 bases, with 14 bases between. CDR3 DNA sequence: TGTGCTAGTGCCGGGGACGCTGGGTACGAGCAGTACTTC. This sequence encodes CASAGDAGYEQYF.

This clone occurred once. This chain joins TRBV6-6 and TRBJ1-2; possibly TRBD1 for D (5 bases). The CDR3 is 13 amino acids. V was clipped by 6 bases and J by 5 bases, with 13 bases between them. Germline V gene data show CDR1 as MNHNY and CDR2 as SVGAGI (reference sequence). CDR3 residues: CASSAAGVYGYTF. The DNA for the CDR3 is TGTGCCAGCAGCGCGGCGGGGGTTTATGGCTACACCTTC.

With respect to this clone: The identical CDR3 is also encoded by other nucleotide sequences in the sample. V gene TRBV11-2 combines with J gene TRBJ1-1; possible D gene TRBD1, 5 bases. The CDR3 consists of 16 residues. Per germline, CDR1 SGHAT and CDR2 FQNNGV. The V and J ends lost 0 bases and 1 base respectively, with 12 bases between them. CDR3 region: CASSLEFGARNTEAFF. The CDR3 bases are TGTGCCAGCAGCTTAGAGTTTGGGGCAAGGAACACTGAAGCTTTCTTT.

This sequence joins TRBV5-1 and TRBJ2-7, with D perhaps TRBD2 (5 bases). The germline V gene has CDR1 SGHRS and CDR2 YFSETQ. The V gene lost 2 bases and the J gene lost 2 bases, with 11 bases spanning the gap. The CDR3 spans 14 residues. CDR3 DNA: TGCGCCAGCAGCTTCTCGACGGGGACCTACGAGCAGTACTTC. Translation gives CASSFSTGTYEQYF.

The genes are TRBV10-3 and TRBJ2-2; D is uncertain. The V end lost 2 bases, the J end lost 2 bases, and 6 bases lay between the germline ends. Germline V gene data show CDR1 as ENHRY and CDR2 as SYGVKD. The CDR3 runs to 14 residues. The CDR3 DNA follows: TGTGCCATCAGTGAGATCCAAAACACCGGGGAGCTGTTTTTT. Protein sequence: CAISEIQNTGELFF.

The V and J genes are TRBV29-1 and TRBJ1-1, with TRBD1 identical over 8 bases. The trim removed 6 bases at V and 2 bases at J, leaving 8 bases unmatched. Germline V gene sequence: CDR1 SQVTM, CDR2 ANQGSEA. CDR3 length: 14 amino acids. The CDR3 protein is CSVPGQGGNTEAFF. Here the CDR3 DNA reads TGCAGCGTCCCCGGACAGGGAGGTAACACTGAAGCTTTCTTT.

V gene TRBV4-1 combines with J gene TRBJ2-7, with 8 bases aligning to TRBD2. Per germline, CDR1 MGHRA and CDR2 YSYEKL. V trimming: 4 bases; J trimming: 4 bases; junction bases outside the gene matches: 12. The CDR3 contains 16 residues. For the CDR3, the DNA is TGCGCCAGCAGCCCCCCTCTCGGGAGGGCCAATTACGAGCAGTACTTC. Its translation: CASSPPLGRANYEQYF.

This chain joins TRBV5-1 and TRBJ2-7, with D hard to call. Trimming stripped 1 base from V and 3 bases from J, with 11 bases between. From germline, CDR1 is SGHRS and CDR2 YFSETQ. CDR3 length: 14 amino acids. The CDR3 coding sequence is TGCGCCAGCAGCTTGATCCCGGCTGGCTACGAGCAGTACTTC. Residues: CASSLIPAGYEQYF. Variable domain in full (rest from reference TRBV5-1 and TRBJ2-7): KAGVTQTPRYLIKTRGQQVTLSCSPISGHRSVSWYQQTPGQGLQFLFEYFSETQRNKGNFPGRFSGRQFSNSRSEMNVSTLELGDSALYLCASSLIPAGYEQYFGPGTRLTVT.

Concerning this clone: This sample also contains other DNA sequences that code for the same CDR3. The chain recombines TRBV27 with TRBJ1-1; 10 bases align to TRBD1. CDR3 size: 18 residues. Germline assignment: CDR1 MNHEY and CDR2 SMNVEV (reference sequence). V gave up 5 bases and J gave up 6 bases; unmatched junction bases: 18. The CDR3 DNA reads as TGTGCCAGCAGTCACACACGGGACAGGGGTTGGGTAGTAGCTGAAGCTTTCTTT. Residues: CASSHTRDRGWVVAEAFF.

This clone was found once. The chain carries TRBV28 and TRBJ1-1; no definite D call. Trimming left V 3 bases short and J 4 bases short, with 3 bases between. Germline CDR1 MDHEN, CDR2 SYDVKM. The CDR3 is 11 amino acids. The CDR3 DNA sequence: TGTGCCAGCAGTTTCGTCACTGAAGCTTTCTTT. Protein product: CASSFVTEAFF.

This chain joins TRBV2 and TRBJ1-3, with D perhaps matching TRBD1 (5 bases). The V and J ends lost 5 bases and 0 bases respectively, with 14 bases between them. The CDR3 has 16 residues. Per the germline V gene, CDR1 is SNHLY and CDR2 is FYNNEI. As DNA, the CDR3 is TGTGCCAGCAGTACCCTGACAGTTGGCTCTGGAAACACCATATATTTT. Translation gives CASSTLTVGSGNTIYF.

The chain employs TRBV5-5 and TRBJ1-1; 7 bases line up with TRBD1. The germline V gene encodes CDR1 SGHKS and CDR2 YYEKEE (reference sequence). The CDR3 loop spans 14 amino acids. Trimming took 5 bases from V and 1 from J; bases not matched to a gene: 5. The CDR3 nucleotides read TGTGCCAGCAGGTGGGGGACAGCGAACACTGAAGCTTTCTTT. Translation gives CASRWGTANTEAFF. Based on the CDR3 plus reference TRBV5-5 and TRBJ1-1, the full variable domain is DAGVTQSPTHLIKTRGQQVTLRCSPISGHKSVSWYQQVLGQGPQFIFQYYEKEERGRGNFPDRFSARQFPNYSSELNVNALLLGDSALYLCASRWGTANTEAFFGQGTRLTVV.

The chain recombines TRBV27 with TRBJ1-6, with TRBD1 matching over 12 bases. V lost 8 bases to trimming and J lost 10 bases; unmatched junction nucleotides: 9. The length of the CDR3 is 15 residues. CDR1 is MNHEY and CDR2 is SMNVEV in the germline V gene (reference sequence). CDR3 nucleotide sequence: TGTGCCAGCCGTCTAGGGACAGGGGGCCTCTCACCCCTCCACTTT. Translated: CASRLGTGGLSPLHF.